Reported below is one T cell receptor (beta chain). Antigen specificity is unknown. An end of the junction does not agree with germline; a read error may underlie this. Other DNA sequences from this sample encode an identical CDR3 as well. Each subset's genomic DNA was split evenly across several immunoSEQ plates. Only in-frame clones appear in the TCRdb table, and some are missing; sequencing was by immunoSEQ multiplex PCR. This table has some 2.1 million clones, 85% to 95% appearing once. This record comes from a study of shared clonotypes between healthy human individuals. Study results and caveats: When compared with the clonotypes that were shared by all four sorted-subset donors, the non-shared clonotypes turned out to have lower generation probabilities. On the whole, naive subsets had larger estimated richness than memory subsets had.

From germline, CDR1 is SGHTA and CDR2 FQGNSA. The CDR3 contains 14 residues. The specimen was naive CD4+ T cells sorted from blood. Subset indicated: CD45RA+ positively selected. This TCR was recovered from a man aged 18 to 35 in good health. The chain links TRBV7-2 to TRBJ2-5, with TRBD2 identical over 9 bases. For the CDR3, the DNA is TGTGCCAGTAGCTCCGGACTAGCGAGAGAGACCCAGTACTTC. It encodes CASSSGLARETQYF.